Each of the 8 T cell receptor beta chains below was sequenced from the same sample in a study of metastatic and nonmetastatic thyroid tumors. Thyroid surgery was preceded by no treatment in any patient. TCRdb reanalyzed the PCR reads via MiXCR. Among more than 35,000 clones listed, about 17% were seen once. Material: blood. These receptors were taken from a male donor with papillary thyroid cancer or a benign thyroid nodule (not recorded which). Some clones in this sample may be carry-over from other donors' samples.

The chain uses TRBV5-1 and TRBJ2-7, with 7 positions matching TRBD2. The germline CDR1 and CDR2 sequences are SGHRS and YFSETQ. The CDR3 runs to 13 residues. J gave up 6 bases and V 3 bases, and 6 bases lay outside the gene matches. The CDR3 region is CASSSSGTFEQYF. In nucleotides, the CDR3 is TGCGCCAGCAGCTCGAGCGGGACTTTCGAGCAGTACTTC.

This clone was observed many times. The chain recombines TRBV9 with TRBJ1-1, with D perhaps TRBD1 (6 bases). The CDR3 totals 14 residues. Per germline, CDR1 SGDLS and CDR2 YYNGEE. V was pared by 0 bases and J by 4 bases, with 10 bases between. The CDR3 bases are TGTGCCAGCAGCGTAGTTGGGGGGGCCACTGAAGCTTTCTTT. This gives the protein CASSVVGGATEAFF.

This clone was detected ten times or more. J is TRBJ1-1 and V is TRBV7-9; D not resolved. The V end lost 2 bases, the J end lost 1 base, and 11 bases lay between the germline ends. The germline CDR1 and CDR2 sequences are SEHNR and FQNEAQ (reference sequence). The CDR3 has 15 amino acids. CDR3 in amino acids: CASSLFGQRNTEAFF. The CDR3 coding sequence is TGTGCCAGCAGCTTATTTGGTCAGCGGAACACTGAAGCTTTCTTT. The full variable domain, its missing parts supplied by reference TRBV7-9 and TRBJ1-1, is DTGVSQNPRHKITKRGQNVTFRCDPISEHNRLYWYRQTLGQGPEFLTYFQNEAQLEKSRLLSDRFSAERPKGSFSTLEIQRTEQGDSAMYLCASSLFGQRNTEAFFGQGTRLTVV.

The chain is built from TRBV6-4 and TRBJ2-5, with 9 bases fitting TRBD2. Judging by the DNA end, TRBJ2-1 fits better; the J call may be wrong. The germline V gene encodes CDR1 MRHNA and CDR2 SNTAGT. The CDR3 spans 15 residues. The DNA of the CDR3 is TGTGCCAGCTCTAAGGGGGCTAGCGGGATCTATGAGCAGTTCTTC. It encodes CASSKGASGIYEQFF.

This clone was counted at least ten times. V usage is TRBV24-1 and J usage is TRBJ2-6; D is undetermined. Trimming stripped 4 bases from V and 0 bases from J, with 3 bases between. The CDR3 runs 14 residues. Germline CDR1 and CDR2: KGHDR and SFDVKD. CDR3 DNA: TGTGCCACCAGTGACCACTCTGGGGCCAACGTCCTGACTTTC. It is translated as CATSDHSGANVLTF.

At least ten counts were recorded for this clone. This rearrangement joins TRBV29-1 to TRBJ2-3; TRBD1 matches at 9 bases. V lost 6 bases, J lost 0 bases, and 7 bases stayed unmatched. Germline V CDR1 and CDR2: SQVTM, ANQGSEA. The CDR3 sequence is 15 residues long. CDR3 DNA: TGCAGCGTGGGGGACAGGGCTCGGAGCACAGATACGCAGTATTTT. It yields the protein CSVGDRARSTDTQYF.

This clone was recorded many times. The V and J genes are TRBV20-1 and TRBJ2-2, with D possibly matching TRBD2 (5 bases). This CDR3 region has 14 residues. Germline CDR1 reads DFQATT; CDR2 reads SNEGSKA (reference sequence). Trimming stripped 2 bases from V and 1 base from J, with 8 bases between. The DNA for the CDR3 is TGCAGTGCTAGAATCGGGAAGAACACCGGGGAGCTGTTTTTT. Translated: CSARIGKNTGELFF.

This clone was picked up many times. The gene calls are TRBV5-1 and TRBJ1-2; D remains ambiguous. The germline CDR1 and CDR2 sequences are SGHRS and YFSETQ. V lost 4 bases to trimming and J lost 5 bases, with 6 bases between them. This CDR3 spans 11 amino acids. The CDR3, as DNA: TGCGCCAGCAGCAACAATTATGGCTACACCTTC. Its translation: CASSNNYGYTF.